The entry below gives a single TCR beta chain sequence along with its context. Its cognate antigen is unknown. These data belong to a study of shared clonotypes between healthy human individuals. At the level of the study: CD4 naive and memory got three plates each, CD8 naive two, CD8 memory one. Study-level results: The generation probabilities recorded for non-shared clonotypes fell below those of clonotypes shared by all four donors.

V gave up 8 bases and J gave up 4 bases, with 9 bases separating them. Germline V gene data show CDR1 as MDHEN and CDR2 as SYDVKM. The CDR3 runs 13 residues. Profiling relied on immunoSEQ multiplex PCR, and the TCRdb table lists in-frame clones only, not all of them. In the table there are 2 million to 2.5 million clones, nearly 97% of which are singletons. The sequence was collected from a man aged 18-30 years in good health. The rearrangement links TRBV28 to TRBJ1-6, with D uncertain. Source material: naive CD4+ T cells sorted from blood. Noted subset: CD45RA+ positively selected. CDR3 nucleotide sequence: TGTGCCAGCGTACAGCAATATAATTCACCCCTCCACTTT. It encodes CASVQQYNSPLHF.